This T cell receptor beta chain was retrieved from a study of shared clonotypes between healthy human individuals. Overall study findings and caveats: Collection of samples was limited to blood; tissue repertoires likely differ.

The V gene's germline CDR1 is SNHLY and CDR2 FYNNEI. This CDR3 spans 12 amino acids. V was clipped by 11 bases and J by 1 base, with 11 bases between them. Splitting the CD4+ cells yielded a CD45RA+ naive subset and a CD45RA-negative memory subset. On this clone itself: Its cognate antigen is unknown.

Each PCR replicate from the sorted subsets contained 150 to 250 ng DNA, which is 25,000 to 30,000 T cell genomes. Original analysis: Because ImmunoSEQ provided only junction sequences with no quality scores, the filtering differed. The protocol was immunoSEQ multiplex PCR, while the TCRdb copy is restricted to in-frame clones and leaves out a portion. V and J calls and clone size follow that table, whereas D and trimming were derived from the DNA. The table shows some 1,100,000 clones, with around three quarters occurring only once. Sequenced sample: memory CD4+ T cells from PBMCs. Described subset: CD45RA-negative fraction. This TCR was sampled from a man aged 18 to 29 in good health. Some clones in this sample may be carry-over from other donors' samples. This chain joins TRBV2 and TRBJ1-1; D may be TRBD1 (6 bases). Here the CDR3 reads CARRGTNTEAFF. CDR3 nucleotides: TGTGCCCGAAGGGGGACGAACACTGAAGCTTTCTTT.